The source of this T cell receptor (beta chain) is a study of blood T cell repertoires in COVID-19. In the study overall: The samples span acute and convalescent COVID-19 from the United States, Italy and Spain. PBMCs, B-cell-depleted T cells, or T cells provided the cDNA or gDNA that made up the material.

Source study methods: Researchers report that nucleated cell counts were estimated from reference gene primer amplification. Some clones are missing from TCRdb's copy, which holds only in-frame ones; the method was immunoSEQ multiplex PCR. The DNA gave D and trimming, while V, J and clone size come from that table. The profile shows over 110,000 clones, about 80% of them singletons. V was cut by 6 bases and J by 5 bases, with 13 bases left in between. The CDR3 consists of 13 residues. Germline-derived CDR1 and CDR2 are GTSNPN and SVGIG (reference sequence). The sequenced sample was PBMCs or T cells enriched from blood (not recorded which). This sequence joins TRBV30 and TRBJ1-4, with TRBD1 as a possible D gene (6 bases). This TCR came from a man aged 45-60 years in a cohort exposed to, infected with or recovered from COVID-19 (not recorded which). The CDR3 loop is CACTGFPNEKLFF. CDR3 in DNA: TGTGCCTGCACAGGGTTTCCAAATGAAAAACTGTTTTTT.